The 2 T cell receptor beta chains reported below all come from one sample, sequenced in a study of T-cell reconstitution after alpha-beta-depleted transplantation in children (dated by TCRdb to the mid-2010s). Libraries were built with PCR. The instrument was an Illumina HiSeq 2500. Molecular barcoding was employed in the preparation of TCR libraries, with unique molecular identifiers being used to normalize TCRbeta repertoire quantification. TCRdb itself trimmed the public reads at Q25 with fastp, ran MiXCR and retained productive beta chains. Every entry covers one CDR3 protein and lists the most common genes and DNA from its rows. This sample has roughly 180,000 distinct CDR3 sequences in its table, and more than 14% of those were observed once. The ten largest make up about 12% of the sample. Specimen: PBMCs from the stem cell graft donor, collected from the stem cell graft. These receptors were collected from a human donor who donated a stem cell graft to a child with acute lymphoblastic leukemia.

V usage is TRBV5-4 and J usage is TRBJ2-7, with 9 positions matching TRBD1. Germline CDR1 and CDR2: SGHNT and YYREEE (reference sequence). The CDR3 totals 14 residues. Germline trimming cut 3 bases from V and 5 bases from J; bases unmatched to any gene: 6. The CDR3 nucleotides read TGTGCCAGCAGCTCCCGGGACAGGGTCCACGAGCAGTACTTC. Translating gives CASSSRDRVHEQYF. The full variable domain, in which reference TRBV5-4 and TRBJ2-7 provide the parts outside the CDR3, is ETGVTQSPTHLIKTRGQQVTLRCSSQSGHNTVSWYQQALGQGPQFIFQYYREEENGRGNFPPRFSGLQFPNYSSELNVNALELDDSALYLCASSSRDRVHEQYFGPGTRLTVT.

The gene calls are TRBV20-1 and TRBJ2-2; D unclear. Germline V lookup: CDR1 DFQATT, CDR2 SNEGSKA (reference sequence). V lost 3 bases to trimming and J lost 1 base, with 9 bases between them. The CDR3 sequence is 14 residues long. The DNA for the CDR3 is TGCAGTGCTAGGTCTCGTGGGAACACCGGGGAGCTGTTTTTT. Residues: CSARSRGNTGELFF.